The T cell receptor (beta chain) described here comes from a study of T cells in Graves' hyperthyroidism and ophthalmopathy. Germline trimming cut 1 base from V and 3 bases from J; bases unmatched to any gene: 7. The CDR3 loop spans 16 amino acids. Germline V gives CDR1 SGHDT, CDR2 YYEEEE. This clonotype has only a few counts. The TCR beta CDR3 regions underwent amplification using RNA transcripts as the source. HTBI primers drove first-round RT-PCR of the TCR CDR3. TCRdb redid the calling of the multiplex PCR reads with MiXCR, one entry per CDR3 protein. Here the sample spans under 400,000 distinct CDR3 sequences, roughly 15% being singletons.

The chain recombines TRBV5-6 with TRBJ2-7; 10 bases are a match to TRBD2. This clonotype was sampled from a woman between 55 and 75 years old with Graves' ophthalmopathy. The sequenced sample was blood. The CDR3 region is CASSLWLAGVDYEQYF. In DNA form, the CDR3 reads TGTGCCAGCAGCTTGTGGCTAGCGGGAGTAGACTACGAGCAGTACTTC.